This T cell receptor (beta chain) was sequenced during a study of cytomegalovirus exposure and HLA in healthy donors. Repertoires were generated with immunoSEQ multiplex PCR, while TCRdb's copy carries only in-frame clones and drops some. The table includes tens of thousands of clones, 89% detected once. The germline gives CDR1 LNHDA, CDR2 SQIVND (reference sequence). The CDR3 covers 19 residues. V gave up 5 bases and J gave up 6 bases; unmatched junction bases: 18. Concerning this clone: No antigen is known for it.

Regarding the study as a whole: According to reports, the classifier identified cytomegalovirus status with high specificity and sensitivity. A list of 150 to 200 TCR beta chains associated with cytomegalovirus was given.

The donors formed part of the roughly 120-subject validation cohort, distinct from the approximately 670-subject first cohort. V is TRBV19 and J is TRBJ2-2; 10 bases line up with TRBD1. The sample was PBMCs. This clonotype was sampled from a woman aged 18-30 years in good health and CMV-seronegative. This CDR3 is CASSPVGNGQGGIPGELFF. The CDR3 nucleotides are TGTGCCAGTAGTCCAGTAGGGAATGGACAGGGGGGCATTCCCGGGGAGCTGTTTTTT.